The 26 T cell receptor beta chains below come from one sample, sequenced in a study of CD8+CD57+ T cells in acquired aplastic anemia. Profiles of TCR beta VDJ and CDR3 were generated from a genomic DNA template. TCRdb re-called the reads through MiXCR, storing one row per CDR3 protein. The sample lists about 190,000 distinct CDR3 sequences, over 60% occurring once. Sequenced input: sorted CD4+, CD8+, or CD8+CD57+ T cells (not recorded which) from PBMCs. The receptors originated from a human donor with severe aplastic anemia or a healthy control (not recorded which).

Only one count was recorded for this clonotype. This chain joins TRBV5-4 and TRBJ1-4; the D is unclear. Trimming took 5 bases from V and 3 from J, leaving 2 bases between them. The length of the CDR3 is 11 residues. Germline loops: CDR1 SGHNT, CDR2 YYREEE (reference sequence). The CDR3 bases are TGTGCCAGCAGTTCTAATGAAAAACTGTTTTTT. Protein: CASSSNEKLFF.

This clonotype was seen at least ten times. V usage is TRBV2 and J usage is TRBJ2-1; perhaps TRBD2 as D (5 bases). The CDR3 spans 13 residues. Germline V gene data show CDR1 as SNHLY and CDR2 as FYNNEI. Between the trimmed V and J ends, which lost 7 bases and 4 bases, there was a span of 11 bases. CDR3 coding DNA: TGTGCCAGCACGGGCAGCGGTTACAATGAGCAGTTCTTC. Protein product: CASTGSGYNEQFF.

DNA of the CDR3: TGTGCCAGCAGCCGGACTAGCGGGAGCTGGGATCGGTTCTTC. The encoded protein is CASSRTSGSWDRFF. The genes are TRBV7-8 and TRBJ2-1; 13 nucleotides agree with TRBD2. Germline V gives CDR1 SGHVS, CDR2 FQNEAQ. The CDR3 totals 14 residues. The junction had 10 bases not matched to a gene; V was cut back by 5 bases and J by 15 bases. The variable domain in full, with the rest retrieved from reference TRBV7-8 and TRBJ2-1, is GAGVSQSPRYKVAKRGQDVALRCDPISGHVSLFWYQQALGQGPEFLTYFQNEAQLDKSGLPSDRFFAERPEGSVSTLKIQRTQQEDSAVYLCASSRTSGSWDRFFGPGTRLTVL.

V usage is TRBV7-8 and J usage is TRBJ2-7, with D uncertain. The germline V and J ends were trimmed by 2 bases and 2 bases, with 7 bases remaining between them. The CDR3 loop spans 13 amino acids. Germline V CDR1 and CDR2: SGHVS, FQNEAQ. The CDR3 region is CASSLTNTYEQYF. DNA of the CDR3: TGTGCCAGCAGCTTAACAAATACCTACGAGCAGTACTTC.

This chain connects TRBV10-3 to TRBJ2-1; 8 nucleotides line up with TRBD1. The ends lost 3 bases at V and 3 bases at J; junction bases unmatched: 4. CDR3 length: 15 amino acids. Germline lookup yields CDR1 ENHRY and CDR2 SYGVKD. Here the CDR3 DNA reads TGTGCCATCAGTGATTTGGACAGGGTCTACAATGAGCAGTTCTTC. Amino acid sequence: CAISDLDRVYNEQFF.

The genes are TRBV5-1 and TRBJ1-2; 7 bases align to TRBD1. CDR3 size: 15 residues. Germline-derived CDR1 and CDR2 are SGHRS and YFSETQ. Losses at the gene ends were 4 bases for V and 0 bases for J; bases not matched to a gene: 6. CDR3 protein: CASSEGQRTNYGYTF. The CDR3 DNA is TGCGCCAGCAGCGAGGGACAGCGAACTAACTATGGCTACACCTTC. Looking up the rest from reference TRBV5-1 and TRBJ1-2 gives the full variable domain: KAGVTQTPRYLIKTRGQQVTLSCSPISGHRSVSWYQQTPGQGLQFLFEYFSETQRNKGNFPGRFSGRQFSNSRSEMNVSTLELGDSALYLCASSEGQRTNYGYTFGSGTRLTVV.

This clonotype was picked up a small number of times. The V gene is TRBV20-1, the J gene TRBJ2-1, with unresolved D. Germline CDR1 reads DFQATT; CDR2 reads SNEGSKA (reference sequence). The CDR3 is made up of 13 amino acids. The V gene lost 3 bases and the J gene lost 0 bases, with 6 bases spanning the gap. In DNA form, the CDR3 reads TGCAGTGCTAGGGGTAACTCCTACAATGAGCAGTTCTTC. Translating gives CSARGNSYNEQFF.

This clonotype was seen repeatedly, ten times or more. This chain connects TRBV2 to TRBJ1-1, with unresolved D. V was shortened by 0 bases and J by 4 bases, with 9 bases between the two germline ends. The CDR3 extends over 14 amino acids. Germline CDR1 is SNHLY and CDR2 is FYNNEI. The CDR3 loop reads CASSEAGGFTEAFF. Written as DNA, the CDR3 is TGTGCCAGCAGTGAAGCGGGAGGGTTCACTGAAGCTTTCTTT.

The V gene is TRBV2, the J gene TRBJ2-5; possible D gene TRBD1, 6 bases. The CDR3 spans 16 residues. From germline, CDR1 is SNHLY and CDR2 FYNNEI. Trimming removed 6 bases at V and 3 bases at J, with 20 bases between. CDR3 sequence reads: CASSLPGRTVKETQYF. DNA for the CDR3: TGTGCCAGCAGCCTCCCAGGAAGGACAGTAAAAGAGACCCAGTACTTC.

The sample holds a few counts of this clonotype. The V and J genes are TRBV15 and TRBJ2-7; no clear D gene. V gave up 0 bases and J gave up 1 base, with 13 bases separating them. In germline, CDR1 is LNHNV, CDR2 YYDKDF (reference sequence). The CDR3 runs to 16 residues. The CDR3 here is CATSREGIATSYEQYF. CDR3 sequence (DNA): TGTGCCACCAGCAGAGAGGGAATAGCTACGTCCTACGAGCAGTACTTC.

On this clonotype: It may be a read error: a sequence one base away is much more abundant. The genes are TRBV27 and TRBJ2-1; 7 nucleotides align to TRBD1. The germline CDR1 and CDR2 sequences are MNHEY and SMNVEV (reference sequence). The CDR3 extends over 15 amino acids. CDR3 sequence reads: CASSLGQSSYNEKFF. The CDR3 DNA reads as TGTGCCAGCAGTTTGGGACAGAGCTCCTACAATGAGAAGTTCTTC.

This clonotype was recorded at least ten times. CDR3 bases: TGCAGTGCTAGAGATTGGGTAGGGACAGTGTACAATGAGCAGTTCTTC. It yields the protein CSARDWVGTVYNEQFF. The chain uses TRBV20-1 and TRBJ2-1, with 7 bases that match TRBD1. Looked up from germline, CDR1 is DFQATT and CDR2 is SNEGSKA (reference sequence). The CDR3 extends over 16 amino acids. V was pared by 0 bases and J by 4 bases, with 9 bases of the junction left unmatched.

This clonotype has a count of ten or more. The chain links TRBV19 to TRBJ1-5; perhaps TRBD1 as D (6 bases). This CDR3 is built from 15 residues. The V gene's germline CDR1 is LNHDA and CDR2 SQIVND (reference sequence). Trimming cost V 7 bases and J 6 bases, with 19 bases left between them. CDR3 in amino acids: CASTETGSMGQPQHF. The CDR3 DNA reads as TGTGCCAGTACAGAGACAGGTTCCATGGGTCAGCCCCAGCATTTT.

The rearrangement joins TRBV6-4 to TRBJ1-4; D gene unclear. This CDR3 contains 13 residues. V lost 2 bases to trimming and J lost 4 bases, with 5 bases between them. Germline values: CDR1 MRHNA, CDR2 SNTAGT. The chain's CDR3 is CASSDSFNEKLFF. The CDR3 nucleotides read TGTGCCAGCAGTGACAGCTTTAATGAAAAACTGTTTTTT.

V is TRBV11-2 and J is TRBJ2-3, with a weak D call TRBD2 (6 bases). The CDR3 has 14 amino acids. Per germline, CDR1 SGHAT and CDR2 FQNNGV. V was trimmed by 4 bases and J by 1 base, leaving 9 bases between them. The chain's CDR3 is CASSWRAGTDTQYF. The DNA of the CDR3 is TGTGCCAGCAGCTGGAGGGCAGGCACAGATACGCAGTATTTT.

In this sample, this clonotype turned up once. The chain has TRBV29-1 and TRBJ1-2; 9 nucleotides match TRBD1. This CDR3 region has 15 residues. From germline, CDR1 is SQVTM and CDR2 ANQGSEA. V lost 3 bases and J lost 4; bases outside the gene matches: 9. The chain's CDR3 is CSVDKPGQGRYGYTF. CDR3 bases: TGCAGCGTTGACAAACCGGGACAGGGTCGCTATGGCTACACCTTC.

J is TRBJ2-1 and V is TRBV29-1; D is unresolved. CDR3 length: 11 residues. V lost 5 bases, J lost 7 bases, and 9 bases lay in between. Germline V gene data show CDR1 as SQVTM and CDR2 as ANQGSEA. CDR3 in amino acids: CSVYRGNEQFF. The CDR3 bases are TGCAGCGTTTACCGTGGGAATGAGCAGTTCTTC.

This clonotype was recorded a few times. V gene TRBV7-9 combines with J gene TRBJ2-5; no reliable D call. CDR1 and CDR2 from the germline V gene are SEHNR and FQNEAQ (reference sequence). V was pared by 7 bases and J by 1 base, with 10 bases between. The CDR3 contains 13 residues. The CDR3: CASNTLTQETQYF. The CDR3 DNA reads as TGTGCCAGCAACACCTTGACCCAAGAGACCCAGTACTTC.

This clonotype was detected a few times. The chain is built from TRBV5-8 and TRBJ2-1, with D unresolved. The CDR3 contains 15 residues. Looked up from germline, CDR1 is SGHTS and CDR2 is YDEGEE. Trimming took off 4 bases at V and 0 bases at J, with 11 bases between the two ends. The CDR3 region is CASSPTHFSYNEQFF. For the CDR3, the DNA is TGTGCCAGCAGCCCGACTCATTTCTCCTACAATGAGCAGTTCTTC.

CDR3 residues: CASTQAGSTYEQYF. The CDR3 region has the DNA TGTGCCAGCACTCAAGCGGGATCCACCTACGAGCAGTACTTC. V and J are TRBV9 and TRBJ2-7; 7 positions agree with TRBD2. The V and J ends lost 6 bases and 2 bases, in that order; junction bases with no gene match: 8. The CDR3 runs 14 residues. CDR1 and CDR2 from the germline V gene are SGDLS and YYNGEE.

CDR3 sequence reads: CASSEQSYEQYF. In nucleotides, the CDR3 is TGTGCCAGCAGTGAGCAGTCCTACGAGCAGTACTTC. The chain combines TRBV6-4 with TRBJ2-7; D is undetermined. The CDR3 has 12 amino acids. CDR1 is MRHNA and CDR2 is SNTAGT in the germline V gene. V was clipped by 3 bases and J by 1 base, with 4 bases between them.

The chain's CDR3 is CATSDPPGAGELFF. The CDR3, as DNA: TGTGCCACCAGTGACCCCCCGGGGGCCGGGGAGCTGTTTTTT. J is TRBJ2-2 and V is TRBV24-1, with D perhaps TRBD2 (6 bases). The CDR3 runs to 14 residues. Germline-derived CDR1 and CDR2 are KGHDR and SFDVKD. Deletions cut 4 bases from V and 6 bases from J, with 11 bases between.

There are many counts of this clonotype. The chain couples TRBV19 to TRBJ1-2; TRBD1 is a possible D gene (5 bases). Germline CDR1 LNHDA, CDR2 SQIVND (reference sequence). V dropped 3 bases and J dropped 5 bases, with 16 bases sitting between them. There are 15 residues in the CDR3. The CDR3 protein is CASSIGGAPFYGYTF. In DNA form, the CDR3 reads TGTGCCAGTAGTATCGGGGGAGCTCCCTTTTATGGCTACACCTTC.

The V and J genes are TRBV5-8 and TRBJ1-5; weak D call: TRBD1 (5 bases). This CDR3 has 20 residues. The germline V and J ends were trimmed by 4 bases and 5 bases, with 31 bases remaining between them. Germline CDR1 is SGHTS and CDR2 is YDEGEE. The CDR3 nucleotides are TGTGCCAGCAGCACGCTGGTCCCTCAGGGACCCTCTTGGGGCGATCAGCCCCAGCATTTT. Translating it yields CASSTLVPQGPSWGDQPQHF.

This clonotype came up many times. V and J are TRBV3-1 and TRBJ1-1; D not certain. The CDR3 covers 14 residues. CDR1 and CDR2 from the germline V gene are LGHDT and YNNKEL (reference sequence). Trimming removed 6 bases from V and 1 base from J, with 12 bases in between. CDR3 nucleotide sequence: TGTGCCAGCAGATCAGACAACACGAACACTGAAGCTTTCTTT. This sequence encodes CASRSDNTNTEAFF.

The chain couples TRBV20-1 to TRBJ2-7, with 10 bases matching TRBD2. Germline CDR1 is DFQATT and CDR2 is SNEGSKA (reference sequence). The V segment lost 5 bases and the J segment 2 bases; nucleotides outside the gene matches: 3. The CDR3 is made up of 13 amino acids. CDR3 nucleotides: TGCAGTGCTTGGACTAGCGGAGCCTACGAGCAGTACTTC. It translates to CSAWTSGAYEQYF.